The rows below give T cell receptor beta chains drawn from one sample of a study of CD8+ T cells in alopecia areata. Assay: immunoSEQ multiplex PCR; the TCRdb copy retains only in-frame clones and omits some. Of around 250,000 clones in the sample, roughly 69% were seen once. Here the sequenced sample was CD4+ T cells sorted from blood, taken at week 0. The source of these receptors is a human donor with alopecia areata. CDR3s leave out the opening cysteine and the closing phenylalanine or tryptophan.

v_gene: TRBV15; CDR3aa: ATSVRQGSEQY
v_gene: TRBV5-1; CDR3aa: ASSLPQETQY
v_gene: TRBV18; CDR3aa: ASSPFPGTSGGTDTQY
v_gene: TRBV9; CDR3aa: ASSVARGGFPNTGELF
v_gene: TRBV27; CDR3aa: ASSLLGPHQPQH
v_gene: TRBV30; CDR3aa: AWRGGSGNTIY
v_gene: TRBV30; CDR3aa: AWSAGIGQPQH
v_gene: TRBV13; CDR3aa: ASSYWDRESYEQY
v_gene: TRBV7-9; CDR3aa: ASSKREGTCT
v_gene: TRBV25-1; CDR3aa: ASSEYAVNYEQY
v_gene: TRBV9; CDR3aa: ASSALPDRFNTEAF
v_gene: TRBV6-6; CDR3aa: ASSDRDRFYEQY
v_gene: TRBV2; CDR3aa: ASSVNRANEQF
v_gene: TRBV30; CDR3aa: AWSAGTVDEKLF
v_gene: TRBV18; CDR3aa: ASSPAADREQY